This T cell receptor (beta chain) was sequenced for a study of blood T cell repertoires in COVID-19. The wider study: T cells, B-cell-depleted T cells, or PBMCs provided the cDNA or gDNA that served as material.

Measured with immunoSEQ multiplex PCR; TCRdb has only the in-frame clones, and not every one. Seen here are about 270,000 clones, 85% to 90% observed once, and the top ten hold around 2%. Among Cohort 3 donors, those recovered had two negative PCRs, clearance, or symptom resolution. The CDR3 is made up of 12 amino acids. From germline, CDR1 is WNHNN and CDR2 SYGVQD (reference sequence). Trimming stripped 3 bases from V and 7 bases from J, with 9 bases between. The receptor was isolated from a young woman who had recovered from COVID-19. The V call is TRBV10-1, the J call TRBJ1-2, with D unclear. The sample was PBMCs or T cells enriched from blood (not recorded which). The CDR3 loop reads CASSEAGGGYTF. For the CDR3, the DNA is TGCGCCAGCAGTGAAGCAGGAGGTGGCTACACCTTC.